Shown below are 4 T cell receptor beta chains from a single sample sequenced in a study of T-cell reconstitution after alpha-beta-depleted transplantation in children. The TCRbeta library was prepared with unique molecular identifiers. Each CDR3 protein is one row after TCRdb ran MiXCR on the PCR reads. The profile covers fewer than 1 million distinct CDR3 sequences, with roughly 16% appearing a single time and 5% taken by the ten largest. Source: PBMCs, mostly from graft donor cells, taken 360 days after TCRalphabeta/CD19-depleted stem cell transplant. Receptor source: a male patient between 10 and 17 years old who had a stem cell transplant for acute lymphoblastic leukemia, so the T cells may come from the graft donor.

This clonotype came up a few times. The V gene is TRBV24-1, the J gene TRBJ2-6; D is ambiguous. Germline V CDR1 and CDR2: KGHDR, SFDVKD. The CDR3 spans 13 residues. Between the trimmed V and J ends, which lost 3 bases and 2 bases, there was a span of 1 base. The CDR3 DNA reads TGTGCCACCAGTGATCCTGGGGCCAACGTCCTGACTTTC. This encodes CATSDPGANVLTF.

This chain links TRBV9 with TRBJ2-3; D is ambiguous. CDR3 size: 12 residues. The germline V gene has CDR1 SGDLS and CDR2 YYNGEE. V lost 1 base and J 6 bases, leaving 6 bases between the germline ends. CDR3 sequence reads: CASSVQSDTQYF. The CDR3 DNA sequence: TGTGCCAGCAGCGTACAGTCCGATACGCAGTATTTT.

The CDR3 sequence is CASIPRAGGGRRGYTF. The CDR3 nucleotides read TGTGCCAGCATCCCTCGGGCAGGGGGCGGTCGTCGAGGCTACACCTTC. The V gene is TRBV2, the J gene TRBJ1-2; TRBD1 matches at 8 bases. Losses at the gene ends were 7 bases for V and 8 bases for J; bases not matched to a gene: 18. The germline V gene encodes CDR1 SNHLY and CDR2 FYNNEI. The CDR3 runs to 16 residues.

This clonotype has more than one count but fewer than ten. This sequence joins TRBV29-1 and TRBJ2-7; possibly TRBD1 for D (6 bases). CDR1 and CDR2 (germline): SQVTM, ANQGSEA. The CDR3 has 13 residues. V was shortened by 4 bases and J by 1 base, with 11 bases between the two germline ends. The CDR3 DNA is TGCAGCGTTGGTACCGGACAGTCCTACGAGCAGTACTTC. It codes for CSVGTGQSYEQYF.